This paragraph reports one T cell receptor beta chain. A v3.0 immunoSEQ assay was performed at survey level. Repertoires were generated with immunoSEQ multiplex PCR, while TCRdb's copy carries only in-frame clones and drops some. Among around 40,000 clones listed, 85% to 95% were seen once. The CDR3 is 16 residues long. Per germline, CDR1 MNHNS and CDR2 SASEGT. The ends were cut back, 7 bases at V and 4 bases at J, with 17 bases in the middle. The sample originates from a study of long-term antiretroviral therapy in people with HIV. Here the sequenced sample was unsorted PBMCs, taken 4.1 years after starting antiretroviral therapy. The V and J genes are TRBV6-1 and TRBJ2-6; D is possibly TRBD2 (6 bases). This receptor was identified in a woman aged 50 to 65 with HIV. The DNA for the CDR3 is TGTGCCAGCACTGAGGCGGGGTCTTGGGGGGCCAACGTCCTGACTTTC. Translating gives CASTEAGSWGANVLTF.